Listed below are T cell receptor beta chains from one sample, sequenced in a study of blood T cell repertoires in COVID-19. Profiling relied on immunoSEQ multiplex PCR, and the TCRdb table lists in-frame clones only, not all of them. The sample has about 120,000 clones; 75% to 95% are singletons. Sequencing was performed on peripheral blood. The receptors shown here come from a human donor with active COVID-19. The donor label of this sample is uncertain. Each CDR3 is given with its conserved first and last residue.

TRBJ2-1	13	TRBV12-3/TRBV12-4	CASSGLAGSREFF
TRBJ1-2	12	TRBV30	CAWEDSYYGYTF
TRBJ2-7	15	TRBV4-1	CASSPRTGEYYEQYF
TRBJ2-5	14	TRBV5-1	CASSLAAGDKTQYF
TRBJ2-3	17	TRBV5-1	CASRGTSGLKPTDTQYF
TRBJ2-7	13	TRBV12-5	CASGTGGRGEQYF
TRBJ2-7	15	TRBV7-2	CASSLGSRGGGEQYF
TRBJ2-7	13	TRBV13	CASSRRQGDEQYF
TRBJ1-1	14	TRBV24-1	CATGAAVEATEAFF
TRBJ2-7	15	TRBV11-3	CASSPGTPNSYEQYF
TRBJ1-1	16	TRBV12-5	CASGPGVLAGGTEAFF
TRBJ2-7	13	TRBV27	CASSVQGSYEQYF
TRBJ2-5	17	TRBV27	CASSFRSGVFMRETQYF
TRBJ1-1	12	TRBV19	CASSWGGTEAFF
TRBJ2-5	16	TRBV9	CASSVVGGGHQETQYF
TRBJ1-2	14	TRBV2	CASRVQGSSYGYTF
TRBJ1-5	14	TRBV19	CASRPDRVNQPQHF
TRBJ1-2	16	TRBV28	CASSLLVGQGDSGYTF
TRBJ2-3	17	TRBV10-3	CAIGTRGGRKLTDTQYF
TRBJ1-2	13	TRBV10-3	CAISDDQGYGYTF
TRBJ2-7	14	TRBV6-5	CASRGTGEGYEQYF
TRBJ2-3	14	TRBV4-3	CASSQDLSTDTQYF
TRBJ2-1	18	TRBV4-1	CASSQVPSGGHSYNEQFF
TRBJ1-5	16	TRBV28	CASSPIVGLSNQPQHF
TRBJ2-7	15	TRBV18	CASSPTEGTGNEQYF
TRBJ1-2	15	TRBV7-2	CASSFSSENFYGYTF
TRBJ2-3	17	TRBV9	CASSVEYGATTTDTQYF
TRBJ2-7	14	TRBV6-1	CASSERVEYYEQYF
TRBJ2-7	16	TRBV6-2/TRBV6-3	CASSYVGRGRVSEQYF
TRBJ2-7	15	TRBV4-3	CASSHGRDRPYEQYF
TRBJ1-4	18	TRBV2	CASSSDRGIGWANEKLFF
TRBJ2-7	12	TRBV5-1	CASSMTGREQYF
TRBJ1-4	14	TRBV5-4	CASSLDQGGEKLFF
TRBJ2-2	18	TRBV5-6	CASSHRDRGRKNTGELFF
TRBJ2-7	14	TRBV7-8	CASSNRDKSYEQYF
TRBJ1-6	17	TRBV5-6	CASSTRQGSSYNSPLHF
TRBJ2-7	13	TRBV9	CASSVVLGAEQYF
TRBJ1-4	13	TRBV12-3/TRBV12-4	CASSFSGLERLFF
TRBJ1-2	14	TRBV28	CASSENRANYGYTF
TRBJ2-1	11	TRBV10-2	CASSNSGKQFF
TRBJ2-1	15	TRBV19	CASSMGSGGELEQFF
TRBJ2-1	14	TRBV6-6	CASSYRDRGGEQFF
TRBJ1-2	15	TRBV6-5	CASRVTGTGGYGYTF
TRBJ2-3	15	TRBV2	CASSRTGGTTDTQYF
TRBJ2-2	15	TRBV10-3	CAILQGGVNTGELFF
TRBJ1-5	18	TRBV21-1	CASSTARGGRNSNQPQHF
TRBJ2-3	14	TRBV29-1	CSVEGGAGEDTQYF
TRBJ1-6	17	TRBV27	CASSLWASTSYNSPLHF
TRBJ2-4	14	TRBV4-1	CASSQDTSRNIQYF
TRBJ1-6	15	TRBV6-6	CASSYGDSWNSPLHF
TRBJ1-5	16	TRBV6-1	CASSEQGGSGNQPQHF
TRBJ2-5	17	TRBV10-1	CASSDECVETPQETQYF
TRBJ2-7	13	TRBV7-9	CASSLAATYEQYF
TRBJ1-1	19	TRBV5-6	CASSLAYLGTENMNTEAFF
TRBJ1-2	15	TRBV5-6	CASSLQGAAFYGYTF
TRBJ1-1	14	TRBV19	CASSLQGRGTEAFF
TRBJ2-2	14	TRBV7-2	CASSLVQGAGELFF
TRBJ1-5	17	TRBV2	CASSPGQPGMSNQPQHF
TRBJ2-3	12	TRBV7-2	CASSSLPDTQYF
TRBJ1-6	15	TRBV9	CASSALDREVSPLHF